What follows are 19 T cell receptor beta chains derived from one specimen sequenced in a study of blood T cell repertoires in COVID-19. The repertoire was sequenced with immunoSEQ multiplex PCR; TCRdb's copy has only in-frame clones and lacks some. The sample has about 73,000 clones, around 90% seen once. The sample consisted of peripheral blood. The source is a woman aged 80 or older with active or convalescent COVID-19.

This rearrangement joins TRBV7-2 to TRBJ2-7; TRBD2 matches at 10 bases. Trimming cost V 2 bases and J 1 base; bases outside gene matches: 11. The V gene's germline CDR1 is SGHTA and CDR2 FQGNSA. This CDR3 has 18 amino acids. CDR3 residues: CASSLRVAGGFISYEQYF. CDR3 DNA: TGTGCCAGCAGCTTAAGGGTAGCGGGGGGCTTTATTTCCTACGAGCAGTACTTC.

The J gene is TRBJ2-1, the V gene TRBV27; no reliable D call. Between the trimmed V and J ends, which lost 2 bases and 2 bases, there was a span of 10 bases. The CDR3 runs 15 residues. The germline V gene has CDR1 MNHEY and CDR2 SMNVEV (reference sequence). The chain's CDR3 is CASSLGPSPYNEQFF. Here the CDR3 DNA reads TGTGCCAGCAGTTTAGGGCCCTCTCCCTACAATGAGCAGTTCTTC.

This clone was detected only once. The genes are TRBV7-2 and TRBJ2-5; D call uncertain. Germline V CDR1 and CDR2: SGHTA, FQGNSA. The CDR3 totals 13 residues. V gave up 1 base and J gave up 2 bases, with 5 bases separating them. The CDR3 here is CASSLVVQETQYF. CDR3 DNA: TGTGCCAGCAGCTTAGTCGTTCAAGAGACCCAGTACTTC. The variable domain in full, with the rest retrieved from reference TRBV7-2 and TRBJ2-5, is GAGVSQSPSNKVTEKGKDVELRCDPISGHTALYWYRQSLGQGLEFLIYFQGNSAPDKSGLPSDRFSAERTGGSVSTLTIQRTQQEDSAVYLCASSLVVQETQYFGPGTRLLVL.

This clone was detected only once. The rearrangement links TRBV9 to TRBJ1-2; 7 nucleotides match TRBD1. Trimming cost V 1 base and J 2 bases; bases outside gene matches: 2. From germline, CDR1 is SGDLS and CDR2 YYNGEE. The CDR3 spans 14 residues. The CDR3 DNA follows: TGTGCCAGCAGCGTACAGACAGGGAACTATGGCTACACCTTC. Residues: CASSVQTGNYGYTF.

The CDR3 region is CASSYGDRGNTEAFF. In nucleotides, the CDR3 is TGTGCCAGCAGTTACGGGGACAGGGGGAACACTGAAGCTTTCTTT. The chain combines TRBV6-5 with TRBJ1-1; 10 bases align to TRBD1. V was clipped by 2 bases and J by 1 base; unmatched bases: 1. This CDR3 is 15 amino acids long. Looked up from germline, CDR1 is MNHEY and CDR2 is SVGAGI.

This clone was counted a few times. The chain joins TRBV4-2 to TRBJ2-3; 7 bases agree with TRBD2. V lost 3 bases and J lost 6; bases outside the gene matches: 6. The CDR3 consists of 14 residues. Germline CDR1 is LGHNA and CDR2 is YNFKEQ. CDR3 residues: CASSHSGNVDTQYF. CDR3 sequence (DNA): TGTGCCAGCAGCCACAGCGGGAATGTCGATACGCAGTATTTT.

CDR3 loop: CASSSRGTGLGNEKLFF. CDR3 bases: TGTGCCAGCAGCTCGAGAGGGACAGGGCTCGGTAATGAAAAACTGTTTTTT. The chain carries TRBV7-2 and TRBJ1-4, with 9 bases identical to TRBD1. Germline CDR1 and CDR2: SGHTA and FQGNSA. This CDR3 is 17 amino acids long. Trimming at V came to 4 bases and at J to 4 bases, leaving 10 bases not matched to a gene.

The chain recombines TRBV19 with TRBJ2-7; D might be TRBD1 (5 bases). Looked up from germline, CDR1 is LNHDA and CDR2 is SQIVND (reference sequence). The CDR3 contains 15 residues. V gave up 1 base and J gave up 5 bases, with 15 bases separating them. The CDR3 spells CASSIGQGMVHEQYF. The CDR3 DNA follows: TGTGCCAGTAGTATAGGGCAGGGAATGGTACACGAGCAGTACTTC.

The V call is TRBV9, the J call TRBJ1-5; D may be TRBD1 (5 bases). The V gene's germline CDR1 is SGDLS and CDR2 YYNGEE. The CDR3 runs to 15 residues. V was trimmed by 2 bases and J by 1 base, leaving 10 bases between them. The CDR3 spells CASSVQGGSNQPQHF. The CDR3, as DNA: TGTGCCAGCAGCGTCCAGGGTGGAAGCAATCAGCCCCAGCATTTT.

The chain has TRBV19 and TRBJ1-2, with 7 bases matching TRBD1. The CDR3 consists of 14 residues. J gave up 3 bases and V 6 bases, and 7 bases lay outside the gene matches. Germline assignment: CDR1 LNHDA and CDR2 SQIVND (reference sequence). The CDR3 DNA sequence: TGTGCCAGTAGCCTCCAGGGGGAGGACTATGGCTACACCTTC. Translation: CASSLQGEDYGYTF.

A single count supports this clone. The chain recombines TRBV30 with TRBJ1-2; a possible D gene is TRBD1 (6 bases). The CDR3 is made up of 12 amino acids. Trimming removed 0 bases from V and 8 bases from J, with 10 bases in between. CDR1 is GTSNPN, CDR2 SVGIG, per germline (reference sequence). CDR3: CAWSVAGDGYTF. CDR3 in DNA: TGTGCCTGGAGTGTAGCAGGGGACGGCTACACCTTC. Looking up the rest from reference TRBV30 and TRBJ1-2 gives the full variable domain: SQTIHQWPATLVQPVGSPLSLECTVEGTSNPNLYWYRQAAGRGLQLLFYSVGIGQISSEVPQNLSASRPQDRQFILSSKKLLLSDSGFYLCAWSVAGDGYTFGSGTRLTVV.

DNA of the CDR3: TGTGCCAGCAGTTTAAGGAGGATGCGGACAGGACTTAATGAGCAGTTCTTC. This gives the protein CASSLRRMRTGLNEQFF. The chain couples TRBV27 to TRBJ2-1, with 7 bases matching TRBD1. The germline CDR1 and CDR2 sequences are MNHEY and SMNVEV (reference sequence). The CDR3 totals 17 residues. The V segment lost 2 bases and the J segment 7 bases; nucleotides outside the gene matches: 14.

The chain uses TRBV7-9 and TRBJ2-3, with D possibly TRBD1 on 5 matching bases. The CDR3 extends over 13 amino acids. Germline assignment: CDR1 SEHNR and CDR2 FQNEAQ (reference sequence). The V end was cut by 5 bases, the J end by 7 bases, with 13 bases between. CDR3: CASSGYRSHTQYF. The CDR3 nucleotides read TGTGCCAGCAGCGGGTACAGGAGTCATACGCAGTATTTT.

The chain employs TRBV6-1 and TRBJ2-4; the D gene is possibly TRBD2 (6 bases). The ends were cut back, 1 base at V and 3 bases at J, with 19 bases in the middle. The germline CDR1 and CDR2 sequences are MNHNS and SASEGT. The CDR3 spans 18 residues. The CDR3 spells CASSEVPHWDFVKNIQYF. CDR3 DNA sequence: TGTGCCAGCAGTGAAGTTCCCCACTGGGACTTTGTCAAAAACATTCAGTACTTC.

V and J are TRBV6-6 and TRBJ1-1; D call uncertain. The CDR3 loop spans 14 amino acids. CDR1 and CDR2 (germline): MNHNY, SVGAGI (reference sequence). Trimming took 4 bases from V and 0 from J, leaving 9 bases between them. The CDR3, as DNA: TGTGCCAGCAGTTTAGCCCTCTTGAACACTGAAGCTTTCTTT. As protein: CASSLALLNTEAFF.

This chain uses TRBV18 with TRBJ2-3; D possibly corresponds to TRBD1 (6 bases). The CDR3 is 18 amino acids. V dropped 2 bases and J dropped 0 bases, with 18 bases sitting between them. CDR1 is KGHSH, CDR2 LQKENI, per germline. This CDR3 reads CASSPMDRVGASTDTQYF. In nucleotides, the CDR3 is TGTGCCAGCTCACCAATGGACAGAGTGGGTGCTAGCACAGATACGCAGTATTTT.

The chain is built from TRBV30 and TRBJ1-6; 8 bases fit TRBD1. Germline CDR1 reads GTSNPN; CDR2 reads SVGIG (reference sequence). The CDR3 is 15 residues long. The trim removed 4 bases at V and 7 bases at J, leaving 9 bases unmatched. In DNA, the CDR3 is TGTGCCTGGAAAACCAGGACAGGGCTAAATTCACCCCTCCACTTT. Translation: CAWKTRTGLNSPLHF.

This chain connects TRBV30 to TRBJ1-6, with D tentatively TRBD1 (6 bases). V was trimmed by 4 bases and J by 9 bases, leaving 16 bases between them. This CDR3 is built from 14 residues. CDR1 is GTSNPN, CDR2 SVGIG, per germline (reference sequence). The CDR3 DNA sequence: TGTGCCTGGATATACAGTGGGGGCAGTTCACCCCTCCACTTT. Its protein is CAWIYSGGSSPLHF.

The V call is TRBV7-7, the J call TRBJ1-5; D is uncertain. The CDR3 totals 15 residues. CDR1 and CDR2 (germline): SSHAT, FNYEAQ (reference sequence). V lost 1 base to trimming and J lost 1 base, with 8 bases between them. The CDR3 DNA reads as TGTGCCAGCAGCTTAGAAGGCGGCAGCAATCAGCCCCAGCATTTT. Its protein is CASSLEGGSNQPQHF.